The clone carrying this TCR beta chain turned up a few times. What it recognizes is unknown. Every participant gave one or more pre-ART and two or more post-ART PBMC samples. The record originates from a study of long-term antiretroviral therapy in people with HIV. Whole-study findings and limits: Diversity measured after ART increased yet remained under transplant donor controls. Versus controls, repertoires in people with HIV had narrower CDR3 length ranges.

The libraries were made with immunoSEQ v3.0 at survey level. The repertoire was sequenced with immunoSEQ multiplex PCR; TCRdb's copy has only in-frame clones and lacks some. The sample holds about 28,000 clones; over 80% are singletons and the top ten take about 6.6%. CDR1 and CDR2 from the germline V gene are LNHDA and SQIVND (reference sequence). J lost 8 bases, V lost 6 bases, and 3 bases had no gene match. The CDR3 length is 12 residues. The J gene is TRBJ2-2, the V gene TRBV19, with 7 bases matching TRBD1. The specimen was unsorted PBMCs, collected 0.4 years after starting antiretroviral therapy. The origin of this receptor is a man aged 18 to 35 with HIV. The CDR3, as DNA: TGTGCCAGTAGCCACAGGGGTGGGGAGCTGTTTTTT. It is translated as CASSHRGGELFF.